This T cell receptor beta chain originates from a study of early stage breast cancer tumors. The wider study: About 70% of the 16 invasive tumors were ER+, PR+ and HER2-. Notes on the study in general: Commonly generated sequences made up most enriched TCRB sequences shared between patients. Tumors had about 2.6-fold higher T cell density than normal breast.

This clone was counted once. Its specificity is unknown. Profiling relied on immunoSEQ multiplex PCR, and the TCRdb table lists in-frame clones only, not all of them. This table has 50,000 to 65,000 clones, 75% to 95% appearing once. CDR1 is SGHRS, CDR2 YFSETQ, per germline. V gave up 4 bases and J gave up 6 bases, with 14 bases separating them. CDR3 length: 13 residues. Sequences were obtained from blood. The receptor comes from a person between 70 and 80 years old with breast cancer. This chain uses TRBV5-1 with TRBJ2-7; TRBD1 might be the D (6 bases). The CDR3 DNA follows: TGCGCCAGCAGCCTCGCAACAGGGCCCGAGCAGTACTTC. It specifies CASSLATGPEQYF.